This T cell receptor beta chain was captured by sequencing in a study of T cells after yellow fever vaccination (dated 2019 in TCRdb). Turning to the overall study: Libraries from fractions with low cell numbers were prepared with the SMART-Seq v4 Ultra Low Input RNA kit. Two healthy male donors made up the cohort, one aged 18 to 29 years and the other aged 30 to 40 years. Bulk PBMC replicates and cell subsets were isolated from blood drawn at multiple timepoints before and after both primary and secondary immunization. Bulk TCR alpha and beta repertoires were sequenced longitudinally to track T-cell clones before and after primary and booster YFV17D yellow fever vaccination.

The sample's treatment or condition label, decoded: live attenuated yellow fever vaccine strain. At every blood-draw timepoint, two biological replicates of bulk PBMCs were collected. A standard Ficoll-Paque protocol was used to isolate PBMCs from peripheral blood. TriZol was used to extract RNA from bulk PBMCs, CD4 and CD8 fractions, and dextramer-positive and dextramer-negative fractions. TCR cDNA was synthesized by 5'RACE template switching, through which a universal primer site and unique molecular identifiers were introduced. cDNA synthesis was primed from both the TCR alpha and TCR beta constant segments. Two PCR steps were used to amplify libraries, with sample barcodes and sequencing adapters being added in the second step. Libraries were sequenced on Illumina HiSeq 2500 (2x100 bp) or NovaSeq (2x150 bp). Per the authors' processing: Demultiplexing of reads and collapsing into UMI consensus sequences were performed with MIGEC, and V(D)J alignment was carried out with MiXCR. Vaccine-responding clonotypes were defined with edgeR using replicate PBMC samples, requiring FDR below 0.01 and a log2 fold change above 5 up to day 15. Bulk clonotypes were assigned CD4 or CD8 identity according to which sequenced CD4 or CD8 repertoire held them at higher abundance. The raw public reads went through TCRdb reprocessing: fastp at Q25, MiXCR clone calling, in-frame beta chains kept. Identical CDR3 proteins give one entry, which carries the most common genes and DNA. The V and J calls were determined by TCRdb, not by the authors. This sample comprises some 560,000 distinct CDR3 sequences, roughly a sixth of them detected only once. Approximately 15% of the sample lies in the top ten.

A remark on this clonotype: Its recognized antigen is unknown. There are no base qualities to consult, and no much larger clone falls within one base.

The paper as a whole reports these results and caveats: Compared with the primary T-cell response, the secondary T-cell response was faster but weaker, reaching its peak on day 5 rather than on day 15. FACS-sorted repertoires could contain abundant contaminating clonotypes from the bulk population, so computational filtering was required. Most clones expanded after primary vaccination were re-detected after the booster (around 96% of CD4 and around 88% of CD8), suggesting broad memory maintenance. A small fraction of clonotypes appeared in both the CD4 and CD8 compartments, likely as a result of convergent recombination. Because only a couple of donors were included in the study, the extent to which the findings can be generalized is limited.

The CDR3 numbers 15 residues from cysteine through phenylalanine. The read is trimmed to its CDR3 DNA, 45 bases read in frame from base 1. As encoded in the germline V gene (reference sequence), CDR1 is SEHNR while CDR2 is FQNEAQ. V loses 3 bases, J loses 0 bases, and the germline ends lie 10 bases apart. The source was PBMCs, collected less than 6 days after the first yellow fever vaccination. The V and J genes are TRBV7-9 and TRBJ2-3, and possibly TRBD1, on 5 matching bases. This TCR was recovered from a man aged 18 to 35 who received the YFV17D yellow fever vaccine. The encoded CDR3 is CASSFGHFSTDTQYF. The DNA sequence is given as TGTGCCAGCAGCTTCGGACATTTTAGCACAGATACGCAGTATTTT.